Following are 18 T cell receptor beta chains from one sample sequenced in a study of OX40 agonist ivuxolimab in advanced cancers. Only in-frame clones appear in the TCRdb table, and some are missing; sequencing was by immunoSEQ multiplex PCR. This table has about 25,000 clones, 60% to 80% appearing once. The sequenced sample was CD4+ or CD8+ T cells sorted from blood, obtained in a trial of the OX40 agonist ivuxolimab. The source is an adult with an advanced solid tumor such as melanoma, head and neck, liver or kidney cancer.

This chain links TRBV5-1 with TRBJ2-7; possible D gene TRBD2, 6 bases. The CDR3 is made up of 12 amino acids. The V and J ends lost 0 bases and 7 bases respectively, with 8 bases between them. Germline lookup yields CDR1 SGHRS and CDR2 YFSETQ. The CDR3 nucleotides read TGCGCCAGCAGCTTGGTAGGGAGGGAGCAGTACTTC. Protein product: CASSLVGREQYF.

The chain uses TRBV7-9 and TRBJ1-6, with D perhaps TRBD1 (6 bases). V shed 2 bases and J shed 9 bases, with 11 bases lying between them. This CDR3 has 14 residues. Germline V gene lookup returns CDR1 SEHNR and CDR2 FQNEAQ (reference sequence). The DNA of the CDR3 is TGTGCCAGCAGCTTAACAGGGAGGGTTTCACCCCTCCACTTT. Translated: CASSLTGRVSPLHF.

DNA for the CDR3: TGTGCCAGCAGCCCTTGGGGTAGGGAGAACACTGAAGCTTTCTTT. This sequence encodes CASSPWGRENTEAFF. The chain recombines TRBV6-5 with TRBJ1-1; no definite D call. The CDR3 is made up of 15 amino acids. Trimming cost V 6 bases and J 1 base, with 15 bases left between them. Germline CDR1 MNHEY, CDR2 SVGAGI.

V gene TRBV19 combines with J gene TRBJ1-3, with 10 bases fitting TRBD1. The CDR3 extends over 18 amino acids. Per germline, CDR1 LNHDA and CDR2 SQIVND (reference sequence). V dropped 10 bases and J dropped 3; count of bases not matched to a gene: 18. The CDR3 region has the DNA TGTGCCAATCGAACAGGGACAGGGGACGATCTCTGTGGAAACACCATATATTTT. Amino acids: CANRTGTGDDLCGNTIYF.

The V call is TRBV6-5, the J call TRBJ2-7; D perhaps matches TRBD2 (6 bases). The CDR3 extends over 15 amino acids. CDR1 is MNHEY, CDR2 SVGAGI, per germline. Trimming shortened V by 1 base and J by 3 bases, and 13 bases separated the two germline ends. The CDR3 coding sequence is TGTGCCAGCAGTTACTTAGGCGGGGTACACTACGAGCAGTACTTC. This encodes CASSYLGGVHYEQYF.

This clone was observed a single time. CDR3 coding DNA: TGTGCCAGCAGCTCCCAGGGGGGGTACGAGCAGTACTTC. This codes for CASSSQGGYEQYF. The chain employs TRBV5-5 and TRBJ2-7, with D perhaps matching TRBD1 or TRBD2 (7 bases each). The germline CDR1 and CDR2 sequences are SGHKS and YYEKEE (reference sequence). The CDR3 extends over 13 amino acids. V lost 3 bases and J 4 bases, leaving 11 bases between the germline ends.

The chain recombines TRBV28 with TRBJ2-3; D is uncertain. Looked up from germline, CDR1 is MDHEN and CDR2 is SYDVKM. The CDR3 loop spans 15 amino acids. Trimming took off 1 base at V and 0 bases at J, with 8 bases between the two ends. CDR3 in amino acids: CASSLLTESTDTQYF. Here the CDR3 DNA reads TGTGCCAGCAGTTTATTAACAGAAAGCACAGATACGCAGTATTTT.

This clone came up once. CDR3 region: CASSRETSGFSETQYF. The DNA of the CDR3 is TGCGCCAGCAGCCGAGAGACTAGCGGGTTTTCGGAGACCCAGTACTTC. This rearrangement joins TRBV4-1 to TRBJ2-5; the match to TRBD2 covers 10 bases. The junction had 10 bases not matched to a gene; V was cut back by 4 bases and J by 5 bases. The CDR3 is made up of 16 amino acids. In germline, CDR1 is MGHRA, CDR2 YSYEKL.

In its sample, this clone was seen a few times. The rearrangement uses TRBV2 and TRBJ2-7, with 11 bases fitting TRBD1. V lost 7 bases and J lost 5; bases outside the gene matches: 4. The CDR3 has 13 residues. Germline V gives CDR1 SNHLY, CDR2 FYNNEI. The CDR3 protein is CASKGTGGNEQYF. CDR3 nucleotide sequence: TGTGCCAGCAAGGGGACAGGGGGTAACGAGCAGTACTTC.

This clone was observed a handful of times. The gene calls are TRBV10-2 and TRBJ1-2; D is unclear. CDR1 WSHSY and CDR2 SAAADI come from the germline V gene. The V and J ends lost 2 bases and 6 bases respectively, with 13 bases between them. The CDR3 consists of 14 residues. DNA for the CDR3: TGCGCCAGCAGTGAGGTTGATGGGCTCGATGGCTACACCTTC. Amino acid sequence: CASSEVDGLDGYTF.

V is TRBV5-8 and J is TRBJ2-2, with D unresolved. Trimming removed 4 bases at V and 3 bases at J, with 13 bases between. This CDR3 is built from 15 residues. Per the germline V gene, CDR1 is SGHTS and CDR2 is YDEGEE. The CDR3 DNA is TGTGCCAGCAGCCCCAAGGGCACATACACCGGGGAGCTGTTTTTT. Its protein is CASSPKGTYTGELFF.

This chain connects TRBV30 to TRBJ2-6, with 7 bases identical to TRBD1. The CDR3 is 18 residues long. Unmatched junction bases numbered 8, after V lost 0 bases and J lost 0 bases. In germline, CDR1 is GTSNPN, CDR2 SVGIG (reference sequence). The CDR3 here is CAWSVEWGQHSGANVLTF. The DNA for the CDR3 is TGTGCCTGGAGTGTCGAGTGGGGACAGCACTCTGGGGCCAACGTCCTGACTTTC.

The J gene is TRBJ2-1, the V gene TRBV11-1; possibly TRBD2 for D (6 bases). V dropped 1 base and J dropped 3 bases, with 10 bases sitting between them. This CDR3 has 15 amino acids. In germline, CDR1 is SGHAT, CDR2 FQDESV (reference sequence). The CDR3 reads CASSLGWGDYNEQFF. The CDR3 DNA reads TGTGCCAGCAGCTTAGGGTGGGGGGACTACAATGAGCAGTTCTTC.

The genes are TRBV5-6 and TRBJ1-1; tentatively, D is TRBD1 (6 bases). This CDR3 comprises 14 residues. V lost 3 bases and J lost 5, with 14 bases in between. Per germline, CDR1 SGHDT and CDR2 YYEEEE. CDR3 nucleotides: TGTGCCAGCAGCTCCGCGGGGGCCCGTACTGAAGCTTTCTTT. Translation: CASSSAGARTEAFF.

The J gene is TRBJ1-4, the V gene TRBV11-1; 8 nucleotides align to TRBD1. The CDR3 contains 15 residues. From germline, CDR1 is SGHAT and CDR2 FQDESV (reference sequence). With V trimmed by 0 bases and J by 5 bases, 2 bases remained unmatched. The DNA of the CDR3 is TGTGCCAGCAGCTTAGCGGACAGGGAGAATGAAAAACTGTTTTTT. The encoded protein is CASSLADRENEKLFF. The full variable domain, rest sourced from reference TRBV11-1 and TRBJ1-4, is EAEVAQSPRYKITEKSQAVAFWCDPISGHATLYWYRQILGQGPELLVQFQDESVVDDSQLPKDRFSAERLKGVDSTLKIQPAELGDSAMYLCASSLADRENEKLFFGSGTQLSVL.

The CDR3 bases are TGTGCCAGCAGCTTGGGGCTCTCTGGAAACACCATATATTTT. Protein: CASSLGLSGNTIYF. The chain has TRBV5-6 and TRBJ1-3; no firm D call. Germline values: CDR1 SGHDT, CDR2 YYEEEE. The CDR3 length is 14 residues. V lost 0 bases, J lost 0 bases, and 4 bases lay in between.

The rearrangement joins TRBV12-5 to TRBJ1-1, with no clear D. Trimming removed 5 bases at V and 1 base at J, with 8 bases between. The CDR3 loop spans 13 amino acids. Germline V CDR1 and CDR2: LGHNT, FRNRAP. The DNA for the CDR3 is TGTGCTAGTGGTCCAGACCCGAACACTGAAGCTTTCTTT. Translated: CASGPDPNTEAFF.

Only a few counts were recorded for this clone. The V gene is TRBV9, the J gene TRBJ2-1; 15 bases align to TRBD2. Germline V gene sequence: CDR1 SGDLS, CDR2 YYNGEE. The CDR3 spans 17 residues. Trimming removed 4 bases from V and 8 bases from J; junction bases left unmatched: 10. The CDR3 loop reads CASSPSGLAGGVDEQFF. The CDR3 coding sequence is TGTGCCAGCAGCCCCAGTGGACTAGCGGGGGGGGTTGATGAGCAGTTCTTC. The full variable domain, completed using reference TRBV9 and TRBJ2-1, is DSGVTQTPKHLITATGQRVTLRCSPRSGDLSVYWYQQSLDQGLQFLIQYYNGEERAKGNILERFSAQQFPDLHSELNLSSLELGDSALYFCASSPSGLAGGVDEQFFGPGTRLTVL.